What follows describes a single T cell receptor beta chain. The antigen this receptor binds is unknown. Per-nucleotide qualities are absent, and no much larger clonotype sits a single base away. Using the deep immunoSEQ assay, multiplex PCR amplified TCR CDR3 regions from genomic DNA. Extracted genomic DNA from each cell subset was distributed evenly across all wells of several immunoSEQ 96-well plates, and each plate was treated as a replicate. For sorted subsets, around 0.2 ug of genomic DNA, equivalent to some 30,000 T cell genomes, went into each replicate PCR. Purified libraries were quantified with a Qubit 3.0 fluorometer, sized on a Bioanalyzer 2100, and re-quantified with the KAPA Library Quantification kit. Every immunoSEQ 96-well plate was sequenced on a dedicated single-read 150-cycle Illumina NextSeq 550 flow cell. Per the authors' processing: Because the immunoSEQ output included only junctional sequences and no quality scores, the filtering could not be the same as the filtering used for full-length reads. To assign V/J genes and CDR3, sequences were annotated against IMGT germline references using PyIR, a Python wrapper for IgBLAST v1.9. Reads were filtered out if the reads had weak V/J assignments (E-value above 1e-6), no CDR3, stop codons, out-of-frame junctions, or ambiguous translated residues. A V3J clonotype was defined by an identical inferred V gene, J gene, and CDR3 amino acid sequence. To compute the percentage overlap between repertoires, the number of shared unique clonotypes was divided by the size of the smaller repertoire. RTK rarefaction, the Chao1 estimator, and Recon v2.1 estimates of unobserved clonotypes were used to assess repertoire richness. Generation probabilities for all TCRbeta clonotypes obtained by the gDNA method from a few donors were computed using OLGA. TCRdb holds this immuneACCESS table with in-frame rearrangements only. Some clones are missing; in checked studies, unresolved V genes explain under half, and the rest has no known cause. The V and J calls and clone size were taken over from that table, and D and trimming were inferred from the DNA. A total of about 580,000 clones appear in this sample, roughly 98% of them only once. The biggest ten clones account for 0.3% of the sample.

This record comes from a study of shared clonotypes between healthy human individuals (dated by TCRdb to between 2020 and 2021). At the level of the whole study: The cohort comprised two women and a few men aged 18 to 49 years. Per donor, three plates each were used for CD4 naive and CD4 memory, two for CD8 naive, and one for CD8 memory. To estimate repertoire size and how much clonotypes are shared between individuals, the study performed deep sequencing of blood TCR repertoires from five healthy adults. To increase sequencing depth and limit assay-specific biases, TCR repertoire library preparation and sequencing were carried out by different laboratories using diverse techniques. Per donor, leukapheresis produced somewhere between about 0.9 and 9.5 billion PBMCs. The full study reports these points: Naive subsets generally had larger estimated clonotype richness than memory subsets did. Sampling was limited to blood, and TCR repertoires in tissue likely differ from TCR repertoires in blood. The genetic and exposure-history diversity represented was limited by the small number of donors. When a handful of donors were compared, the shared fraction of clonotypes was about 5.2% for naive CD4, about 4% for naive CD8, about 2.5% for memory CD4, and 0.35% to 0.5% for memory CD8. Clonotypes shared by all four sorted-subset donors showed higher generation probabilities than non-shared clonotypes. Even with the large sequencing depth, rarefaction of the sorted-subset datasets indicated that sequencing was incomplete. Pairwise subsampling led to the expectation that sequencing depth would affect the degree of clonotype sharing among donors.

The germline V gene yields SGHVS for CDR1 and FNYEAQ for CDR2. The germline V end is reduced by 5 bases and the J end by 3 bases; junction bases left unmatched: 8. There are 15 amino acids in the CDR3, from cysteine to phenylalanine inclusive. The entry retains the CDR3 DNA only, 45 bases that are in frame from base 1. For the CD8 naive samples, CD45RO-negative cells were positively selected for CCR7, yielding a CD45RA+CCR7+ population from which TemRA cells were excluded. The donors were healthy, HIV-negative adults who had no recently reported acute infections or vaccinations. Every donor was a Caucasian adult living in Nashville, Tennessee, USA. Blood was obtained by leukapheresis, after which PBMCs were separated by Ficoll-Histopaque density gradient centrifugation and cryopreserved in liquid nitrogen vapor phase. Analytical flow cytometry was used to check the purity and quantity of each magnetically sorted T cell population. Each sorted fraction had its genomic DNA isolated and then quantified by UV absorbance on a Nanodrop 2000c.

Recombination connected TRBV7-6 to TRBJ2-7; TRBD2 aligns with 9 central bases. The source of this sequence is a man aged 30 to 39 in good health. Input material: naive CD8+ T cells sorted from blood. Explained via the paper, the cell subset or site label denotes: CD45RA+CCR7+. This receptor has the CDR3 CASSRSGGAFYEQYF. The bases read TGTGCCAGCAGCCGTAGCGGGGGTGCCTTCTACGAGCAGTACTTC.